This entry lists 24 T cell receptor beta chains sequenced from one sample in a study of blood T cell repertoires in COVID-19 (dated by TCRdb to 2018 to 2021). The library was built by means of the immunoSEQ multiplex PCR assay. TCRdb took this table from immuneACCESS and kept in-frame rearrangements with V and J called. Such tables lack part of the clones; where checked against another copy, unresolved V genes explain under half of the gap, and the rest is unexplained. Here the sample has 210,000 or so clones; about 77% occur a single time. The top ten clonotypes cover under 3.5% of the sample. Sequencing used peripheral blood. The receptors here all came from a woman over 75 with active or convalescent COVID-19.

The chain employs TRBV5-4 and TRBJ2-3, with a possible D match to TRBD2 (7 bases). Germline V gives CDR1 SGHNT, CDR2 YYREEE (reference sequence). The CDR3 contains 16 residues. V was clipped by 6 bases and J by 4 bases, with 21 bases between them. The CDR3 loop reads CASTLGGGSGADTQYF. The CDR3 nucleotides read TGTGCCAGCACCCTTGGGGGGGGCTCAGGGGCAGATACGCAGTATTTT. The complete variable domain, with remaining parts taken from reference TRBV5-4 and TRBJ2-3, reads ETGVTQSPTHLIKTRGQQVTLRCSSQSGHNTVSWYQQALGQGPQFIFQYYREEENGRGNFPPRFSGLQFPNYSSELNVNALELDDSALYLCASTLGGGSGADTQYFGPGTRLTVL.

The chain joins TRBV24-1 to TRBJ2-2; 8 positions agree with TRBD1. J lost 5 bases, V lost 0 bases, and 4 bases had no gene match. Germline V gene lookup returns CDR1 KGHDR and CDR2 SFDVKD. The CDR3 is made up of 16 amino acids. The CDR3: CATSDLGRGLTGELFF. CDR3 coding DNA: TGTGCCACCAGTGATTTGGGCAGGGGGCTAACCGGGGAGCTGTTTTTT.

The chain combines TRBV5-4 with TRBJ2-1, with 11 bases matching TRBD1. The CDR3 is 15 residues long. Germline assignment: CDR1 SGHNT and CDR2 YYREEE (reference sequence). The V gene end was trimmed by 0 bases and the J gene end by 9 bases; junction bases not matched to a gene: 5. CDR3 DNA sequence: TGTGCCAGCAGCTTGGGCCAAGGGACAGGGGGTGAGCAGTTCTTC. It specifies CASSLGQGTGGEQFF.

This clone appeared once. The rearrangement joins TRBV4-1 to TRBJ1-3; D unresolved. V lost 3 bases to trimming and J lost 3 bases, with 3 bases between them. The V gene's germline CDR1 is MGHRA and CDR2 YSYEKL. This CDR3 has 12 residues. The CDR3 sequence is CASSHIGNTIYF. In DNA, the CDR3 is TGCGCCAGCAGCCATATTGGAAACACCATATATTTT.

V is TRBV6-6 and J is TRBJ1-3; D is unresolved. Germline CDR1 is MNHNY and CDR2 is SVGAGI (reference sequence). This CDR3 spans 13 amino acids. The V gene lost 8 bases and the J gene lost 8 bases, with 16 bases spanning the gap. CDR3 sequence: CASSQPVADTIYF. The CDR3 nucleotides are TGTGCCAGCTCCCAGCCGGTTGCGGACACCATATATTTT.

In regard to this clone: Other nucleotide sequences from this sample produce the same CDR3. This rearrangement joins TRBV5-1 to TRBJ2-1; TRBD1 might be the D (5 bases). This CDR3 is 15 amino acids long. Germline-derived CDR1 and CDR2 are SGHRS and YFSETQ. Trimming took 0 bases from V and 2 from J, leaving 9 bases between them. The CDR3 DNA sequence: TGCGCCAGCAGCTTGGACCAAGGGGCCTACAATGAGCAGTTCTTC. It encodes CASSLDQGAYNEQFF.

The chain joins TRBV5-1 to TRBJ2-5; 8 bases are shared with TRBD1. V lost 6 bases to trimming and J lost 5 bases; unmatched junction nucleotides: 12. The CDR3 has 15 residues. From germline, CDR1 is SGHRS and CDR2 YFSETQ. CDR3 bases: TGCGCCAGCACCCCGAGACAGGGGCGGTTGGAGACCCAGTACTTC. As protein: CASTPRQGRLETQYF.

The gene calls are TRBV14 and TRBJ1-2; D is undetermined. V gave up 4 bases and J gave up 7 bases, with 10 bases separating them. Germline V gene lookup returns CDR1 SGHDN and CDR2 FVKESK. The length of the CDR3 is 12 residues. The CDR3 DNA reads TGTGCCAGCAGCCTTTCCGGGGTTGGCTACACCTTC. Its protein product is CASSLSGVGYTF.

The chain combines TRBV4-3 with TRBJ2-3, with TRBD1 identical over 7 bases. Germline V gene data show CDR1 as LGHNA and CDR2 as YSLEER. V shed 5 bases and J 1 base; nucleotides not matched to a gene: 6. This CDR3 contains 15 residues. CDR3 sequence: CASSKQGFGTDTQYF. Written as DNA, the CDR3 is TGCGCCAGCAGCAAACAGGGGTTCGGCACAGATACGCAGTATTTT.

This clone was seen only once. The chain carries TRBV7-2 and TRBJ2-1; 12 bases fit TRBD2. This CDR3 is 16 amino acids long. Germline V gene lookup returns CDR1 SGHTA and CDR2 FQGNSA. V shed 5 bases, J shed 6 bases, and the junction held 8 bases outside the gene matches. In DNA, the CDR3 is TGTGCCAGCAGCCCTCCGGGACTAGCGGGCCTCAATGAGCAGTTCTTC. Amino acids: CASSPPGLAGLNEQFF.

This chain links TRBV4-2 with TRBJ1-5, with D maybe TRBD1 (5 bases). CDR1 is LGHNA and CDR2 is YNFKEQ in the germline V gene. Trimming left V 1 base short and J 0 bases short, with 7 bases between. CDR3 length: 15 residues. CDR3: CASSQVDNSNQPQHF. CDR3 bases: TGTGCCAGCAGCCAAGTGGACAATAGCAATCAGCCCCAGCATTTT.

This clone was detected a few times. The J gene is TRBJ2-5, the V gene TRBV5-4, with 14 bases fitting TRBD2. Trimming at V came to 2 bases and at J to 5 bases, leaving 14 bases not matched to a gene. Germline loops: CDR1 SGHNT, CDR2 YYREEE (reference sequence). This CDR3 contains 19 residues. In nucleotides, the CDR3 is TGTGCCAGCAGCTTCTCGGGGACTAGCGGGGGCCTCGCGGAGGAGACCCAGTACTTC. It specifies CASSFSGTSGGLAEETQYF.

In this sample, this clone turned up many times. The chain couples TRBV19 to TRBJ1-2; 10 positions agree with TRBD1. The CDR3 extends over 16 amino acids. The V and J ends lost 3 bases and 4 bases, in that order; junction bases with no gene match: 8. The germline V gene has CDR1 LNHDA and CDR2 SQIVND (reference sequence). CDR3 residues: CASSMNAGTGVYGYTF. CDR3 in DNA: TGTGCCAGTAGTATGAATGCCGGGACAGGGGTCTATGGCTACACCTTC.

This sequence joins TRBV2 and TRBJ1-6; TRBD1 matches at 11 bases. This CDR3 contains 18 residues. Trimming at V came to 5 bases and at J to 0 bases, leaving 6 bases not matched to a gene. Germline V gives CDR1 SNHLY, CDR2 FYNNEI. For the CDR3, the DNA is TGTGCCAGCAGTTGGGACAGGGGGAAAAGCTCCTATAATTCACCCCTCCACTTT. Its translation: CASSWDRGKSSYNSPLHF. The full variable domain, completed using reference TRBV2 and TRBJ1-6, is EPEVTQTPSHQVTQMGQEVILRCVPISNHLYFYWYRQILGQKVEFLVSFYNNEISEKSEIFDDQFSVERPDGSNFTLKIRSTKLEDSAMYFCASSWDRGKSSYNSPLHFGNGTRLTVT.

This rearrangement joins TRBV5-1 to TRBJ2-1; TRBD2 agrees at 12 bases. CDR3 length equals 16 residues. Unmatched junction bases numbered 1, after V lost 0 bases and J lost 3 bases. Germline CDR1 SGHRS, CDR2 YFSETQ. Here the CDR3 reads CASSLGLAGDYNEQFF. CDR3 bases: TGCGCCAGCAGCTTGGGACTAGCGGGGGACTACAATGAGCAGTTCTTC.

The chain employs TRBV6-2 or TRBV6-3 and TRBJ1-1; 8 positions match TRBD1. V gave up 2 bases and J gave up 5 bases; unmatched junction bases: 7. This CDR3 spans 15 amino acids. Germline loops: CDR1 MNHEY, CDR2 SVGEGT. The CDR3 DNA is TGTGCCAGCAGTTACCGGGACAGGCTCTGGACTGAAGCTTTCTTT. It translates to CASSYRDRLWTEAFF.

This clone showed up just a few times. V and J are TRBV11-2 and TRBJ2-3, with 8 nucleotides matching TRBD2. The trim removed 3 bases at V and 4 bases at J, leaving 3 bases unmatched. Germline CDR1 SGHAT, CDR2 FQNNGV. The CDR3 contains 14 residues. CDR3 coding DNA: TGTGCCAGCAGCTTGGAGCGGGGGCCAGATACGCAGTATTTT. It translates to CASSLERGPDTQYF.

The chain uses TRBV20-1 and TRBJ2-7; 8 bases match TRBD2. The length of the CDR3 is 13 residues. Germline V gene data show CDR1 as DFQATT and CDR2 as SNEGSKA (reference sequence). Unmatched junction bases numbered 5, after V lost 3 bases and J lost 4 bases. CDR3 bases: TGCAGTGCTAGTCGGGGGGGCGGTTACGAGCAGTACTTC. Its translation: CSASRGGGYEQYF.

V is TRBV9 and J is TRBJ1-1, with D tentatively TRBD1 (6 bases). The V gene lost 2 bases and the J gene lost 9 bases, with 11 bases spanning the gap. This CDR3 is built from 12 residues. Germline CDR1 and CDR2: SGDLS and YYNGEE. CDR3 region: CASSVAGEKAFF. Written as DNA, the CDR3 is TGTGCCAGCAGCGTCGCAGGGGAGAAAGCTTTCTTT.

V usage is TRBV5-8 and J usage is TRBJ1-2; D is unresolved. Germline assignment: CDR1 SGHTS and CDR2 YDEGEE. The CDR3 is 15 amino acids. Trimming left V 0 bases short and J 5 bases short, with 14 bases between. The CDR3 nucleotides are TGTGCCAGCAGCTTGGCCTGGTCGGTCAAATATGGCTACACCTTC. It yields the protein CASSLAWSVKYGYTF.

The V and J genes are TRBV28 and TRBJ2-4, with D perhaps TRBD1 (5 bases). Germline CDR1 is MDHEN and CDR2 is SYDVKM. This CDR3 is 15 amino acids long. The V and J ends lost 2 bases and 0 bases respectively, with 8 bases between them. The CDR3 region is CASSLPQVAKNIQYF. In nucleotides, the CDR3 is TGTGCCAGCAGTTTACCACAGGTAGCCAAAAACATTCAGTACTTC.

This chain's CDR3 is CASSERQERDEQYF. The CDR3 DNA follows: TGTGCCAGCAGCGAACGACAGGAAAGGGACGAGCAGTACTTC. The genes are TRBV9 and TRBJ2-7; D is possibly TRBD1 (6 bases). V gave up 3 bases and J gave up 5 bases, with 15 bases separating them. CDR1 is SGDLS, CDR2 YYNGEE, per germline. The CDR3 loop spans 14 amino acids.

The rearrangement links TRBV28 to TRBJ1-2; TRBD1 is a possible D gene (6 bases). V dropped 5 bases and J dropped 0 bases, with 13 bases sitting between them. Germline CDR1 and CDR2: MDHEN and SYDVKM. The CDR3 is made up of 15 amino acids. Written as DNA, the CDR3 is TGTGCCAGCAGTCCCAGGGGCGAGACTAACTATGGCTACACCTTC. Residues: CASSPRGETNYGYTF.

The V and J genes are TRBV7-9 and TRBJ2-2; 9 bases line up with TRBD2. V shed 8 bases, J shed 6 bases, and the junction held 4 bases outside the gene matches. CDR1 is SEHNR and CDR2 is FQNEAQ in the germline V gene (reference sequence). CDR3 length: 13 amino acids. The CDR3 spells CASGRGGAGELFF. CDR3 DNA: TGTGCCAGCGGCCGCGGGGGGGCCGGGGAGCTGTTTTTT.